The sequence of this T cell receptor (beta chain) was determined in a study of Graves' ophthalmopathy and Graves' hyperthyroidism. From RNA, the CDR3 regions of TCR beta chains were amplified and sequenced. HTBI-primed RT-PCR formed the first round, and a multiplex PCR formed the second. One entry per CDR3 protein, called by TCRdb with MiXCR from the multiplex PCR reads. Seen here are around 1,000,000 distinct CDR3 sequences, roughly 35% observed once, and the top ten hold approximately 12%. The sequenced sample was peripheral blood or thyroid tissue (not recorded which). The TCR sequence derives from an adult man with Graves' hyperthyroidism.

This chain's CDR3 is CSVDAPSGGDGYTF. The CDR3 coding sequence is TGCAGCGTTGACGCCCCCTCGGGGGGGGATGGCTACACCTTC. The V gene is TRBV29-1, the J gene TRBJ1-2, with D perhaps matching TRBD1 (5 bases). V lost 3 bases to trimming and J lost 6 bases, with 17 bases between them. This CDR3 region has 14 residues. Germline CDR1 reads SQVTM; CDR2 reads ANQGSEA.